These 29 T cell receptor beta chains came from one sample sequenced in a study of T-cell memory formation after mild COVID-19. TCRdb redid the calling of the 5' RACE reads with MiXCR, one entry per CDR3 protein. In the table there are almost 350,000 distinct CDR3 sequences, 20% to 25% of which are singletons. Sequenced sample: PBMCs or a T cell subset sorted from them (not recorded which). All receptors come from a man between 18 and 29 years old who had mild COVID-19 (a few samples of this study predate the infection). Cell type and time point are not known.

This clonotype was found many times. V gene TRBV5-1 combines with J gene TRBJ2-3, with TRBD1 identical over 8 bases. V lost 0 bases, J lost 6 bases, and 3 bases stayed unmatched. The CDR3 extends over 14 amino acids. Germline CDR1 is SGHRS and CDR2 is YFSETQ. The CDR3 loop is CASSLDRGKDTQYF. The CDR3 coding sequence is TGCGCCAGCAGCTTGGACAGGGGGAAGGATACGCAGTATTTT.

This clonotype was counted a few times. J is TRBJ2-7 and V is TRBV19; TRBD2 might be the D (6 bases). Germline V gene data show CDR1 as LNHDA and CDR2 as SQIVND (reference sequence). V was shortened by 7 bases and J by 3 bases, with 13 bases between the two germline ends. The CDR3 loop spans 13 amino acids. For the CDR3, the DNA is TGTGCCAGTACCCCGGGGGTGGACTACGAGCAGTACGTC. Translating gives CASTPGVDYEQYV.

This clonotype occurred a few times. The chain is built from TRBV28 and TRBJ2-7, with D perhaps TRBD1 (6 bases). Trimming left V 4 bases short and J 4 bases short, with 20 bases between. Germline V CDR1 and CDR2: MDHEN, SYDVKM. The CDR3 has 16 residues. CDR3: CASSSNYPGQNYEQYV. CDR3 bases: TGTGCCAGCAGTTCAAACTACCCAGGACAGAATTACGAGCAGTACGTC.

The chain employs TRBV9 and TRBJ1-6; the D is unclear. CDR3 length: 14 residues. Germline V gives CDR1 SGDLS, CDR2 YYNGEE. Trimming shortened V by 3 bases and J by 3 bases, and 7 bases separated the two germline ends. The CDR3 DNA reads as TGTGCCAGCAGCGGCCAGGTCTATAATTCACCCCTCCACTTT. This codes for CASSGQVYNSPLHF.

The CDR3 nucleotides read TGTGCCAGCAGTCCAGGACAGGGCAACTACTACGAGCAGTACTTC. Amino acids: CASSPGQGNYYEQYF. This chain connects TRBV6-5 to TRBJ2-7, with 8 bases identical to TRBD1. Germline CDR1 reads MNHEY; CDR2 reads SVGAGI. Trimming removed 5 bases from V and 3 bases from J; junction bases left unmatched: 9. This CDR3 is built from 15 residues.

This clonotype occurred a few times. The chain employs TRBV18 and TRBJ2-7; no clear D. The CDR3 has 13 residues. V dropped 4 bases and J dropped 2 bases, with 9 bases sitting between them. Per the germline V gene, CDR1 is KGHSH and CDR2 is LQKENI. CDR3 sequence (DNA): TGTGCCAGCTCACTGACGAAAACCTACGAGCAGTACGTC. Encoded protein: CASSLTKTYEQYV.

This clonotype has a handful of counts. The J gene is TRBJ2-2, the V gene TRBV6-5, with D tentatively TRBD1 (5 bases). Germline loops: CDR1 MNHEY, CDR2 SVGAGI. The germline V and J ends were trimmed by 8 bases and 7 bases, with 17 bases remaining between them. The CDR3 loop spans 14 amino acids. The CDR3 bases are TGTGCCAGCTTGGCCAGGGCGTTGAGCGGGGAGCTGTTTTTT. Its translation is CASLARALSGELFF.

This clonotype was seen only a few times. V gene TRBV5-1 combines with J gene TRBJ2-1, with 7 bases aligning to TRBD1. V shed 3 bases, J shed 6 bases, and the junction held 9 bases outside the gene matches. CDR1 and CDR2 from the germline V gene are SGHRS and YFSETQ. There are 15 residues in the CDR3. Here the CDR3 reads CASSYAGTDLNEQFF. The CDR3 nucleotides read TGCGCCAGCAGCTACGCCGGGACAGACCTCAATGAGCAGTTCTTC.

The V call is TRBV6-5, the J call TRBJ2-3, with D possibly called TRBD1 or TRBD2 (5 bases each). The CDR3 is 14 amino acids. Germline lookup yields CDR1 MNHEY and CDR2 SVGAGI. V was shortened by 10 bases and J by 4 bases, with 18 bases between the two germline ends. CDR3 coding DNA: TGTGCCACCGTCGCGGATGGGGGTCCAGATACGCAGTATTTT. Protein: CATVADGGPDTQYF.

The chain combines TRBV7-2 with TRBJ2-3; D might be TRBD1 or TRBD2, each matching 5 bases. This CDR3 spans 17 amino acids. Germline CDR1 reads SGHTA; CDR2 reads FQGNSA. Trimming pared 3 bases from V and 2 bases from J, leaving 18 bases between. The CDR3 loop reads CASSLGGPGTPTDTQYF. The CDR3 coding sequence is TGTGCCAGCAGCTTGGGCGGGCCGGGGACCCCCACAGATACGCAGTATTTT.

This clonotype was observed a few times. The V call is TRBV20-1, the J call TRBJ2-7; no clear D gene. Germline assignment: CDR1 DFQATT and CDR2 SNEGSKA (reference sequence). This CDR3 spans 16 amino acids. Trimming shortened V by 0 bases and J by 4 bases, and 19 bases separated the two germline ends. The CDR3 DNA reads TGCAGTGCTAGAGATAGAAGGCAGGATGTTAGTTACGAGCAGTACTTC. This gives the protein CSARDRRQDVSYEQYF.

CDR3 in DNA: TGCAGTGCTAGCGAGAATAGCAATCAGCCCCAGCATTTT. Translating gives CSASENSNQPQHF. The genes are TRBV20-1 and TRBJ1-5; D call uncertain. Deletions cut 3 bases from V and 0 bases from J, with 6 bases between. The germline CDR1 and CDR2 sequences are DFQATT and SNEGSKA (reference sequence). CDR3 size: 13 residues.

This chain's CDR3 is CSARSGTGYSNQPQHF. The CDR3 DNA is TGCAGTGCTAGATCTGGGACAGGGTATAGCAATCAGCCCCAGCATTTT. The chain is built from TRBV20-1 and TRBJ1-5; 9 bases map to TRBD1. Per germline, CDR1 DFQATT and CDR2 SNEGSKA (reference sequence). Trimming took 2 bases from V and 0 from J; bases not matched to a gene: 5. The CDR3 runs 16 residues.

The rearrangement links TRBV25-1 to TRBJ2-2, with D possibly TRBD2 on 6 matching bases. This CDR3 contains 17 residues. The germline V gene has CDR1 MGHDK and CDR2 SYGVNS. Trimming took off 0 bases at V and 5 bases at J, with 16 bases between the two ends. This chain's CDR3 is CASSEYGGSTGTGELFF. DNA of the CDR3: TGTGCCAGCAGTGAATACGGAGGGTCGACGGGGACCGGGGAGCTGTTTTTT.

Note on this clonotype: A read error may account for a junction end that differs from germline. This sequence joins TRBV12-3 or TRBV12-4 and TRBJ2-5; D is perhaps TRBD1 (6 bases). The CDR3 is 14 residues long. The CDR3 DNA sequence: TGTGCAAGCAAGGGGGAAGAGGCCGAAGAGACCCAGTACTTC. This encodes CASKGEEAEETQYF.

This clonotype was recorded a few times. The CDR3 DNA follows: TGTGCCAGAGAACAGAGGCAATACGAGCAGTACGTC. It codes for CAREQRQYEQYV. The chain combines TRBV6-1 with TRBJ2-7; D remains ambiguous. The CDR3 is 12 amino acids. V lost 9 bases and J 4 bases, leaving 13 bases between the germline ends. Germline V gives CDR1 MNHNS, CDR2 SASEGT.

Written as DNA, the CDR3 is TGCGCCAGCACCCGGGACAGGGAGGGGCAGTTCTTC. Translated, it gives CASTRDREGQFF. The chain carries TRBV5-1 and TRBJ2-1; 9 bases are shared with TRBD1. V lost 6 bases to trimming and J lost 12 bases; unmatched junction nucleotides: 7. From germline, CDR1 is SGHRS and CDR2 YFSETQ. This CDR3 is built from 12 residues.

This clonotype was recorded many times. The V and J genes are TRBV7-2 and TRBJ1-2, with D uncertain. From germline, CDR1 is SGHTA and CDR2 FQGNSA. This CDR3 is 14 amino acids long. Deletions cut 5 bases from V and 0 bases from J, with 10 bases between. In DNA, the CDR3 is TGTGCCAGCAGCCCCGACGGAGCTAACTATGGCTACACCTTC. Translated, it gives CASSPDGANYGYTF. The full variable domain, rest sourced from reference TRBV7-2 and TRBJ1-2, is GAGVSQSPSNKVTEKGKDVELRCDPISGHTALYWYRQSLGQGLEFLIYFQGNSAPDKSGLPSDRFSAERTGGSVSTLTIQRTQQEDSAVYLCASSPDGANYGYTFGSGTRLTVV.

The chain joins TRBV10-3 to TRBJ2-7; no firm D call. With 11 bases removed from V and 3 bases from J, the gap between germline ends came to 23 bases. Germline V gene lookup returns CDR1 ENHRY and CDR2 SYGVKD. The CDR3 covers 15 residues. CDR3 sequence reads: CAARGAGNNFYEQYF. CDR3 nucleotides: TGTGCCGCCAGAGGAGCCGGAAACAATTTCTACGAGCAGTACTTC.

The chain couples TRBV7-2 to TRBJ1-2; D call uncertain. The ends were cut back, 4 bases at V and 3 bases at J, with 9 bases in the middle. This CDR3 spans 13 amino acids. The germline V gene has CDR1 SGHTA and CDR2 FQGNSA. The CDR3 sequence: CASSYYLDYGYTF. The CDR3 nucleotides are TGTGCCAGCAGCTATTACCTAGACTATGGCTACACCTTC.

This clonotype was observed a few times. J is TRBJ1-2 and V is TRBV7-2, with no clear D. Germline lookup yields CDR1 SGHTA and CDR2 FQGNSA. V lost 0 bases, J lost 3 bases, and 11 bases lay in between. The CDR3 consists of 15 residues. CDR3 nucleotide sequence: TGTGCCAGCAGCTTAGCGAATAGAAGGGACTATGGCTACACCTTC. It codes for CASSLANRRDYGYTF.

V usage is TRBV6-2 or TRBV6-3 and J usage is TRBJ2-2, with D possibly TRBD2 on 7 matching bases. V was trimmed by 7 bases and J by 3 bases, leaving 12 bases between them. The CDR3 extends over 14 amino acids. The germline V gene has CDR1 MNHEY and CDR2 SVGEGT. The CDR3 DNA reads as TGTGCCAGCATGCGGGGGCGGTACACCGGGGAGCTGTTTTTT. This encodes CASMRGRYTGELFF.

This chain joins TRBV5-1 and TRBJ2-1; 7 bases map to TRBD1. The CDR3 sequence is 16 residues long. Germline V gene data show CDR1 as SGHRS and CDR2 as YFSETQ. After removal of 4 bases from V and 7 bases from J, the junction contained 14 bases not matched to a gene. The CDR3 DNA follows: TGCGCCAGCAGCACGGACAGGCCCAGCCAAGGGAATGAGCAGTTCTTC. Amino acids: CASSTDRPSQGNEQFF.

This clonotype was counted a few times. This chain joins TRBV7-9 and TRBJ1-4; 8 bases align to TRBD1. The CDR3 runs 16 residues. V dropped 5 bases and J dropped 4; count of bases not matched to a gene: 9. The germline V gene has CDR1 SEHNR and CDR2 FQNEAQ (reference sequence). Written as DNA, the CDR3 is TGTGCCAGCAGCCATGCCACGGGACAGGTTAATGAAAAACTGTTTTTT. It codes for CASSHATGQVNEKLFF.

The sample holds a few counts of this clonotype. The V gene is TRBV7-6, the J gene TRBJ2-3; a weak D match, TRBD2 (7 bases). The V gene's germline CDR1 is SGHVS and CDR2 FNYEAQ. The V and J ends lost 5 bases and 6 bases respectively, with 15 bases between them. This CDR3 comprises 14 residues. CDR3 DNA: TGTGCCAGCAGCCTCGGGGGGCAGAGTGATACGCAGTATTTT. This translates into CASSLGGQSDTQYF.

The chain joins TRBV4-1 to TRBJ1-4, with D unresolved. CDR1 MGHRA and CDR2 YSYEKL come from the germline V gene. Between the trimmed V and J ends, which lost 7 bases and 5 bases, there was a span of 20 bases. The CDR3 covers 16 residues. As DNA, the CDR3 is TGCGCCAGCAACCTAGAGATGCAGAGGCGGAATGAAAAACTGTTTTTT. Translated, it gives CASNLEMQRRNEKLFF.

This clonotype has only a few counts. The chain couples TRBV12-3 or TRBV12-4 to TRBJ2-3; D perhaps matches TRBD2 (6 bases). V was shortened by 8 bases and J by 5 bases, with 8 bases between the two germline ends. This CDR3 has 11 residues. The CDR3 DNA follows: TGTGCCAGCCGGAGGGAAGATACGCAGTATTTT. It translates to CASRREDTQYF.

Written as DNA, the CDR3 is TGTGCCAGCAGCTGGGACAGGGGGCTTAGTGAAGCTTTCTTT. Its translation: CASSWDRGLSEAFF. The rearrangement joins TRBV7-2 to TRBJ1-1; 12 positions match TRBD1. CDR1 SGHTA and CDR2 FQGNSA come from the germline V gene. The V and J ends lost 4 bases and 7 bases, in that order; junction bases with no gene match: 4. This CDR3 is 14 amino acids long.

This clonotype was seen just once. V is TRBV12-3 or TRBV12-4 and J is TRBJ1-5; 8 bases agree with TRBD1. CDR3 length: 13 amino acids. J was trimmed by 7 bases and V by 7 bases; bases with no gene match: 6. CDR3 nucleotide sequence: TGTGCCAGCAAAGACAGGGGAAGGCAGCCCCAGCATTTT. Translated: CASKDRGRQPQHF.